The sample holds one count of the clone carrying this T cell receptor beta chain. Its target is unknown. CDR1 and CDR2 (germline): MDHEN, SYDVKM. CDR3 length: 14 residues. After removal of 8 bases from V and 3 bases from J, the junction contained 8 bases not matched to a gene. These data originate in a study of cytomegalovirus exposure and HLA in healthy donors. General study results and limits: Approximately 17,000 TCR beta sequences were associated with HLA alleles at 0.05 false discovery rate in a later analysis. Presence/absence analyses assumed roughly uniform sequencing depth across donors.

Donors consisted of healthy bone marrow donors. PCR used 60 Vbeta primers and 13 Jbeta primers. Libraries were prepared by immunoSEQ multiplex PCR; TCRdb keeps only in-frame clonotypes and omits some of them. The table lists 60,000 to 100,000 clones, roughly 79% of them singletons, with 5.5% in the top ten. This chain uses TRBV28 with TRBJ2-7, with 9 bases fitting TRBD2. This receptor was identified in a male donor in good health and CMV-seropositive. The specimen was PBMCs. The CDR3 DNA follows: TGTGCCAGCTTCTCCCAGACTAGCGGCTACGAGCAGTACTTC. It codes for CASFSQTSGYEQYF.